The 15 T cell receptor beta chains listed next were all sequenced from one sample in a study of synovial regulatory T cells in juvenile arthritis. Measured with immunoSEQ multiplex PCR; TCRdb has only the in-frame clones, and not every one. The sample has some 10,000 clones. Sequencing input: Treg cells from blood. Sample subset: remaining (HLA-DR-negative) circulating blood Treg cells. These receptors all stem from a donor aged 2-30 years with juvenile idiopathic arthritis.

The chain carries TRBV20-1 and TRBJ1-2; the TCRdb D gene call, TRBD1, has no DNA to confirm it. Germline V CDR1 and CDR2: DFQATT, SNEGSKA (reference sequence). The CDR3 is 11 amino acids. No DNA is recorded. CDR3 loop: CSATGPYGYTF.

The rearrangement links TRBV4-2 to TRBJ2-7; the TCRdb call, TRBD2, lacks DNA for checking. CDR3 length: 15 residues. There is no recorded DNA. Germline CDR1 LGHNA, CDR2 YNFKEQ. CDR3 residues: CASSQGELAFSEQYF.

CDR3 residues: CASSPLPRSGNTIYF. The chain uses TRBV18 and TRBJ1-3. Germline V lookup: CDR1 KGHSH, CDR2 LQKENI. The CDR3 spans 15 residues. No DNA has been recorded.

CDR3 sequence reads: CASSPGRKEQFF. The chain couples TRBV6-5 to TRBJ2-1. CDR1 is MNHEY and CDR2 is SVGAGI in the germline V gene. This CDR3 has 12 amino acids. No DNA appears here.

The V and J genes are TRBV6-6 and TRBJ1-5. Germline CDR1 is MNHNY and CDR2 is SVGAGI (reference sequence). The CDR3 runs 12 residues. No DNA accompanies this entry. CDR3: CASTPGDQPQHF.

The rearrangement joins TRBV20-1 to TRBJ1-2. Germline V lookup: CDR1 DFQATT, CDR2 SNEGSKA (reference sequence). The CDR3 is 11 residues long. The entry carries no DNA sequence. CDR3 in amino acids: CSVGANYGYTF.

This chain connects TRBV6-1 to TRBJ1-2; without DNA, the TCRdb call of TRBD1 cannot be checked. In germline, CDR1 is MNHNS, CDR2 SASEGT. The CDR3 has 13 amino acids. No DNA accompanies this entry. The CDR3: CASRDILFYGYTF.

The CDR3 here is CASSTTGSSPLHF. The chain couples TRBV6-5 to TRBJ1-6; TCRdb returns TRBD1, unconfirmable since there is no DNA. The V gene's germline CDR1 is MNHEY and CDR2 SVGAGI. The CDR3 contains 13 residues. The nucleotide record is missing.

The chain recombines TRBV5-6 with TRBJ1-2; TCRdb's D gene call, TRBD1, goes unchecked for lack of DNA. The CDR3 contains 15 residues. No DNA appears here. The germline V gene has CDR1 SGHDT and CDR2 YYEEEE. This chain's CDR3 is CASSLLQLSYYGYTF.

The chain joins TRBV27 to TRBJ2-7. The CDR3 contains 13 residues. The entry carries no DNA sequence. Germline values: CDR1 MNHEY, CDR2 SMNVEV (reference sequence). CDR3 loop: CASSLSKGYEQYF.

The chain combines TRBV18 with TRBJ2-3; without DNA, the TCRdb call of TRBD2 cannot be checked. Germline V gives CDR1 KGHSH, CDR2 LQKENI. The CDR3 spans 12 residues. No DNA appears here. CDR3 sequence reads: CASSPSGGTQYF.

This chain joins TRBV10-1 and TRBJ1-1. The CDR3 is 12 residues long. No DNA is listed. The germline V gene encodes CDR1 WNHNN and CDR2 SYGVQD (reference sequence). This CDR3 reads CATTGRDTEAFF.

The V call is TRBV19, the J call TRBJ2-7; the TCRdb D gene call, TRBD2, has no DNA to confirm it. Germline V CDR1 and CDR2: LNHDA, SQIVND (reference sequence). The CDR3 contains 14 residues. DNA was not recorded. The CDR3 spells CASSIGGGSGEQYF.

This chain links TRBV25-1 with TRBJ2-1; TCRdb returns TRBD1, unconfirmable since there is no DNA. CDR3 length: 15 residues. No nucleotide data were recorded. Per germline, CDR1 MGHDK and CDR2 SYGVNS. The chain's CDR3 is CASAYLRQGSNEQFF.

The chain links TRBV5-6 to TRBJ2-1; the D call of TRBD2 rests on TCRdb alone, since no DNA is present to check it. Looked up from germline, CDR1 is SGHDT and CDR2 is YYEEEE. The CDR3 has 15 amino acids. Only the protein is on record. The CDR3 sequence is CASSFVILAGNEQFF.